A selection of T cell receptor beta chains follows, all from one sample in a study of memory CD4+ T cells and cytomegalovirus serostatus. Profiled with immunoSEQ multiplex PCR; TCRdb holds only in-frame clones, not every one. The data contain about 41,000 clones, roughly 77% of them singletons. Material: memory CD4+ T cells from blood. The receptors were sampled from an adult in good health and CMV-seronegative. CDR3s include the opening cysteine and the closing phenylalanine or tryptophan.

>TRBJ1-2|TRBV19
CASSISGDGYTF
>TRBJ2-5|TRBV5-4
CASRLAGQETQYF
>TRBJ1-3|TRBV30
CAWSVQGLGNTIYF
>TRBJ2-3|TRBV7-8
CASSWTGGNTDTQYF
>TRBJ2-5|TRBV11-3
CASSLEQETQYF
>TRBJ1-5|TRBV7-8
CASSPGTGGNQPQHF
>TRBJ2-5|TRBV5-1
CASSWDTAQETQYF
>TRBJ1-2|TRBV6-1
CASSDRAGGVGGYTF
>TRBJ1-1|TRBV7-9
CAIQDMGGTEAFF
>TRBJ2-3|TRBV7-9
CASSLQGATDTQYF
>TRBJ2-5|TRBV6-6
CASSGTEETQYF
>TRBJ2-3|TRBV5-1
CASIPGGEATDTQYF
>TRBJ2-5|TRBV19
CASSKSILAGQETQYF
>TRBJ1-5|TRBV4-2
CASSQDPGQWGNQPQHF
>TRBJ2-7|TRBV19
CASRDRTYEQYF
>TRBJ2-3|TRBV5-4
CASSLQGAADTQYF